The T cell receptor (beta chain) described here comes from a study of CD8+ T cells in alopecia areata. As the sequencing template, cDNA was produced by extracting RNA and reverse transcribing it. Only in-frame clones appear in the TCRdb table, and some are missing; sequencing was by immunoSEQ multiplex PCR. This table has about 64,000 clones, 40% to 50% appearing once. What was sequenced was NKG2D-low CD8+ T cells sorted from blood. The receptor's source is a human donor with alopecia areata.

CDR3 sequence: CASSDRAAGSYNEQFF. The CDR3 DNA reads as TGCGCCAGCAGTGACAGGGCGGCGGGCTCCTACAATGAGCAGTTCTTC. The chain carries TRBV4-1 and TRBJ2-1; 7 nucleotides line up with TRBD1. The CDR3 is made up of 16 amino acids. The germline V gene encodes CDR1 MGHRA and CDR2 YSYEKL. Unmatched junction bases numbered 8, after V lost 6 bases and J lost 0 bases.